A single sample gave rise to the 23 T cell receptor beta chains below, sequenced in a study of blood T cell repertoires in COVID-19. Profiled with immunoSEQ multiplex PCR; TCRdb holds only in-frame clones, not every one. The sample has about 140,000 clones; roughly four fifths are singletons. The sample taken for sequencing was peripheral blood. The receptors here all came from a woman aged 55 to 70 with acute or convalescent COVID-19.

The J gene is TRBJ2-5, the V gene TRBV30; D unresolved. Germline V gives CDR1 GTSNPN, CDR2 SVGIG (reference sequence). The CDR3 is made up of 15 amino acids. With 1 base removed from V and 0 bases from J, the gap between germline ends came to 12 bases. The CDR3 spells CAWSGTDINQETQYF. DNA of the CDR3: TGTGCCTGGAGTGGAACAGATATAAACCAAGAGACCCAGTACTTC.

In nucleotides, the CDR3 is TGTGCCAGCAGCTCTAATAGCGGAACCCTCTACGAGCAGTACTTC. This gives the protein CASSSNSGTLYEQYF. The chain is built from TRBV3-1 (or the pseudogene TRBV3-2) and TRBJ2-7; tentatively, D is TRBD2 (6 bases). The CDR3 extends over 15 amino acids. V gave up 5 bases and J gave up 3 bases, with 17 bases separating them. CDR1 LGHDT and CDR2 YNNKEL come from the germline V gene (reference sequence).

The chain employs TRBV9 and TRBJ2-3; TRBD2 matches at 13 bases. From germline, CDR1 is SGDLS and CDR2 YYNGEE. Trimming took 3 bases from V and 6 from J; bases not matched to a gene: 7. The length of the CDR3 is 16 residues. This CDR3 reads CASSATSGRAEDTQYF. Written as DNA, the CDR3 is TGTGCCAGCAGCGCAACTAGCGGGAGGGCCGAGGATACGCAGTATTTT. Complete variable domain (other parts from reference TRBV9 and TRBJ2-3): DSGVTQTPKHLITATGQRVTLRCSPRSGDLSVYWYQQSLDQGLQFLIQYYNGEERAKGNILERFSAQQFPDLHSELNLSSLELGDSALYFCASSATSGRAEDTQYFGPGTRLTVL.

J is TRBJ2-7 and V is TRBV19; D remains unclear. Deletions cut 1 base from V and 6 bases from J, with 10 bases between. Germline V gene sequence: CDR1 LNHDA, CDR2 SQIVND (reference sequence). There are 13 residues in the CDR3. CDR3 sequence: CASSIAPWAEQYF. The CDR3 DNA sequence: TGTGCCAGTAGTATAGCTCCTTGGGCCGAGCAGTACTTC.

V gene TRBV4-3 combines with J gene TRBJ1-2; TRBD1 matches 9 bases. CDR1 is LGHNA and CDR2 is YSLEER in the germline V gene. With V trimmed by 3 bases and J by 7 bases, 3 bases remained unmatched. The CDR3 totals 13 residues. The CDR3 is CASSQDRGSGYTF. CDR3 DNA: TGCGCCAGCAGCCAGGACAGGGGCAGTGGCTACACCTTC.

CDR3: CASSPSRQGVSYEQYF. Here the CDR3 DNA reads TGTGCCAGCAGCCCCTCTCGACAGGGGGTTTCCTACGAGCAGTACTTC. The chain uses TRBV11-2 and TRBJ2-7, with TRBD1 matching over 9 bases. V was pared by 5 bases and J by 1 base, with 9 bases of the junction left unmatched. This CDR3 contains 16 residues. Looked up from germline, CDR1 is SGHAT and CDR2 is FQNNGV.

The chain recombines TRBV19 with TRBJ1-1; D not certain. The CDR3 has 13 residues. With 4 bases removed from V and 1 base from J, the gap between germline ends came to 7 bases. CDR1 and CDR2 from the germline V gene are LNHDA and SQIVND (reference sequence). The CDR3 DNA is TGTGCCAGTAGTAAGAGGAGGAACACTGAAGCTTTCTTT. This gives the protein CASSKRRNTEAFF.

The chain combines TRBV5-1 with TRBJ1-1; no firm D call. The CDR3 has 12 residues. The germline V and J ends were trimmed by 2 bases and 7 bases, with 9 bases remaining between them. Germline lookup yields CDR1 SGHRS and CDR2 YFSETQ. This CDR3 reads CASSLNGNEAFF. The CDR3 DNA is TGCGCCAGCAGCTTAAACGGGAATGAAGCTTTCTTT.

This chain connects TRBV28 to TRBJ1-1; D perhaps matches TRBD1 (5 bases). Trimming removed 5 bases from V and 4 bases from J, with 14 bases in between. Germline V gene sequence: CDR1 MDHEN, CDR2 SYDVKM. This CDR3 is built from 14 residues. As DNA, the CDR3 is TGTGCCAGCAGTATTGGGGGGGAGGGCACTGAAGCTTTCTTT. Its translation: CASSIGGEGTEAFF. The full variable domain, rest sourced from reference TRBV28 and TRBJ1-1, is DVKVTQSSRYLVKRTGEKVFLECVQDMDHENMFWYRQDPGLGLRLIYFSYDVKMKEKGDIPEGYSVSREKKERFSLILESASTNQTSMYLCASSIGGEGTEAFFGQGTRLTVV.

The V gene is TRBV6-1, the J gene TRBJ1-1; perhaps TRBD1 as D (6 bases). CDR1 and CDR2 from the germline V gene are MNHNS and SASEGT. V gave up 1 base and J gave up 0 bases, with 6 bases separating them. CDR3 size: 14 residues. CDR3 sequence reads: CASSEGTVNTEAFF. CDR3 nucleotide sequence: TGTGCCAGCAGTGAAGGGACAGTGAACACTGAAGCTTTCTTT.

The chain couples TRBV6-1 to TRBJ2-7; 8 positions agree with TRBD1. The CDR3 runs 16 residues. Germline V CDR1 and CDR2: MNHNS, SASEGT. After removal of 3 bases from V and 4 bases from J, the junction contained 11 bases not matched to a gene. CDR3 DNA sequence: TGTGCCAGCAGTGATGGGCCGGACAGGGTTAGTTACGAGCAGTACTTC. Amino acids: CASSDGPDRVSYEQYF.

The chain couples TRBV2 to TRBJ1-2; weak D call: TRBD1 (5 bases). Trimming stripped 2 bases from V and 5 bases from J, with 15 bases between. CDR1 is SNHLY, CDR2 FYNNEI, per germline. The CDR3 has 15 amino acids. The CDR3 DNA reads as TGTGCCAGCAGTGAATCACAGGTCGGGGGGTATGGCTACACCTTC. This codes for CASSESQVGGYGYTF.

The chain employs TRBV27 and TRBJ1-6; TRBD1 might be the D (6 bases). Trimming left V 7 bases short and J 7 bases short, with 20 bases between. The CDR3 runs 16 residues. The V gene's germline CDR1 is MNHEY and CDR2 SMNVEV (reference sequence). CDR3 sequence reads: CASKSIQTGPNSPLHF. CDR3 nucleotides: TGTGCCAGCAAATCTATTCAAACAGGGCCGAATTCACCCCTCCACTTT.

The J gene is TRBJ1-6, the V gene TRBV20-1; no clear D gene. The CDR3 sequence is 14 residues long. CDR1 and CDR2 from the germline V gene are DFQATT and SNEGSKA (reference sequence). V lost 3 bases and J lost 6, with 12 bases in between. The CDR3 sequence is CSASYAGGNSPLHF. DNA of the CDR3: TGCAGTGCTAGTTATGCTGGCGGTAATTCACCCCTCCACTTT.

The V gene is TRBV7-9, the J gene TRBJ1-2; D call uncertain. CDR3 length: 10 amino acids. Germline assignment: CDR1 SEHNR and CDR2 FQNEAQ (reference sequence). Trimming took 2 bases from V and 8 from J, leaving 3 bases between them. The CDR3 sequence is CASSLTGYTF. CDR3 coding DNA: TGTGCCAGCAGCTTAACAGGCTACACCTTC. The full variable domain, completed using reference TRBV7-9 and TRBJ1-2, is DTGVSQNPRHKITKRGQNVTFRCDPISEHNRLYWYRQTLGQGPEFLTYFQNEAQLEKSRLLSDRFSAERPKGSFSTLEIQRTEQGDSAMYLCASSLTGYTFGSGTRLTVV.

V and J are TRBV28 and TRBJ1-2; D call uncertain. Trimming cost V 3 bases and J 0 bases, with 11 bases left between them. This CDR3 comprises 15 residues. Germline loops: CDR1 MDHEN, CDR2 SYDVKM. The CDR3 nucleotides read TGTGCCAGCAGTTTGGGCTTGCCGGCTAACTATGGCTACACCTTC. It specifies CASSLGLPANYGYTF.

This chain joins TRBV9 and TRBJ2-1; 7 nucleotides line up with TRBD2. The CDR3 is 17 residues long. Trimming took 3 bases from V and 0 from J; bases not matched to a gene: 9. Germline loops: CDR1 SGDLS, CDR2 YYNGEE. CDR3 loop: CASSAPPAGSSYNEQFF. The CDR3 DNA follows: TGTGCCAGCAGCGCTCCCCCAGCGGGAAGCTCCTACAATGAGCAGTTCTTC. The full variable domain, in which reference TRBV9 and TRBJ2-1 provide the parts outside the CDR3, is DSGVTQTPKHLITATGQRVTLRCSPRSGDLSVYWYQQSLDQGLQFLIQYYNGEERAKGNILERFSAQQFPDLHSELNLSSLELGDSALYFCASSAPPAGSSYNEQFFGPGTRLTVL.

The chain links TRBV28 to TRBJ2-7; 10 positions match TRBD2. Germline CDR1 reads MDHEN; CDR2 reads SYDVKM. CDR3 length equals 14 residues. The J segment lost 4 bases and the V segment lost 5 bases, leaving 5 bases of the junction unmatched. The CDR3, as DNA: TGTGCCAGCAGTGGGACTAGCGAGTCATACGAGCAGTACTTC. Protein sequence: CASSGTSESYEQYF.

The chain links TRBV6-6 to TRBJ1-5, with 9 bases matching TRBD1. Losses at the gene ends were 6 bases for V and 7 bases for J; bases not matched to a gene: 7. CDR1 and CDR2 (germline): MNHNY, SVGAGI (reference sequence). The CDR3 loop spans 14 amino acids. CDR3 DNA: TGTGCCAGCAGGAAGACAGGGGGGACACAGCCCCAGCATTTT. Translated: CASRKTGGTQPQHF.

The chain uses TRBV28 and TRBJ1-2; the D gene is possibly TRBD1 (5 bases). Germline V CDR1 and CDR2: MDHEN, SYDVKM. Trimming took off 2 bases at V and 3 bases at J, with 16 bases between the two ends. This CDR3 has 16 amino acids. The CDR3 DNA sequence: TGTGCCAGCAGTTTAGAGACCGGAGCGGGGCACTATGGCTACACCTTC. Its protein is CASSLETGAGHYGYTF.

In its sample, this clone was seen a few times. The chain is built from TRBV14 and TRBJ2-7, with 8 positions matching TRBD1. The V segment lost 2 bases and the J segment 2 bases; nucleotides outside the gene matches: 11. The CDR3 consists of 17 residues. Germline lookup yields CDR1 SGHDN and CDR2 FVKESK. The CDR3 region has the DNA TGTGCCAGCAGCCAAAAGGACAGGGCCACCATCCCCTACGAGCAGTACTTC. As protein: CASSQKDRATIPYEQYF.

This clone appeared once. The chain links TRBV28 to TRBJ2-7, with D unresolved. Germline CDR1 is MDHEN and CDR2 is SYDVKM. The CDR3 length is 13 residues. The V end lost 6 bases, the J end lost 3 bases, and 12 bases lay between the germline ends. The CDR3 DNA reads TGTGCCAGCAGGAGGAATTTGCGCTACGAGCAGTACTTC. This encodes CASRRNLRYEQYF.

CDR3 residues: CASSQPNPSGQETQYF. CDR3 sequence (DNA): TGTGCCAGCAGCCAACCCAACCCGTCCGGCCAAGAGACCCAGTACTTC. V usage is TRBV4-2 and J usage is TRBJ2-5; D is ambiguous. The CDR3 contains 16 residues. Per germline, CDR1 LGHNA and CDR2 YNFKEQ. Trimming took off 2 bases at V and 1 base at J, with 14 bases between the two ends.